This TCR beta chain derives from a study of long-term antiretroviral therapy in people with HIV. Samples were assayed with immunoSEQ v3.0 at survey level. TCRdb's table, derived via immunoSEQ multiplex PCR, lists solely in-frame clones and lacks some. The sample lists roughly 34,000 clones; 70% to 90% were seen once. Points on this clone: The antigen is not known.

Every donor contributed at least one pre-ART and at least two post-ART PBMC samples. Until DNA extraction, the samples held between roughly 1-10 million cryopreserved PBMC. Study results and limitations: Drawn between about 2003 and 2017, the blood was possibly obtained under older ART regimens.

The sequence derives from a woman aged 25-40 years with HIV. The sequencing used unsorted PBMCs, collected just over 2.7 years before starting antiretroviral therapy.

The CDR3 is CASSLDRAIGNTIYF. The DNA of the CDR3 is TGCGCCAGCAGCTTGGACAGGGCTATCGGAAACACCATATATTTT. This chain links TRBV5-1 with TRBJ1-3; a weak D match, TRBD1 (6 bases). Trimming shortened V by 0 bases and J by 4 bases, and 11 bases separated the two germline ends. The CDR3 spans 15 residues. From germline, CDR1 is SGHRS and CDR2 YFSETQ.